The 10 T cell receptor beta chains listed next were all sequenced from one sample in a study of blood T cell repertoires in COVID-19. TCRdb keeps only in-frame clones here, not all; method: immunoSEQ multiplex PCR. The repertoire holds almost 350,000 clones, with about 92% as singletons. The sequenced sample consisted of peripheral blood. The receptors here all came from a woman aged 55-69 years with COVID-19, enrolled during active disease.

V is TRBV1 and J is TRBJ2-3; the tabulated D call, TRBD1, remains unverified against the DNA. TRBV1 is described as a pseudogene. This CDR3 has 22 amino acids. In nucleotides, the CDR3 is TGCACCAGCAGCCAAACCCCTGGACTCAACCACCAAAGGGGGAACCACACAGATACGCAGTATTTT. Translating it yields CTSSQTPGLNHQRGNHTDTQYF.

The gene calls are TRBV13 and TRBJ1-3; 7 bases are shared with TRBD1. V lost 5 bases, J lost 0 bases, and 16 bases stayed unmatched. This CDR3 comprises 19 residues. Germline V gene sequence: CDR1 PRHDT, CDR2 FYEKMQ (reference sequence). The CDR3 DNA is TGTGCCAGCAGCATTTGGACAGGAAGGATTGGGAGCTCTGGAAACACCATATATTTT. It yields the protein CASSIWTGRIGSSGNTIYF.

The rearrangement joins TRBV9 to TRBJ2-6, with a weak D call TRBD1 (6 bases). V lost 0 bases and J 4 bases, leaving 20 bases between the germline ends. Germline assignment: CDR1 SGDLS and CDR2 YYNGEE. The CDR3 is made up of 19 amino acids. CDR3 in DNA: TGTGCCAGCAGCGTAGAGGGTACAGGGAGAACGACAGGGGCCAACGTCCTGACTTTC. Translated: CASSVEGTGRTTGANVLTF.

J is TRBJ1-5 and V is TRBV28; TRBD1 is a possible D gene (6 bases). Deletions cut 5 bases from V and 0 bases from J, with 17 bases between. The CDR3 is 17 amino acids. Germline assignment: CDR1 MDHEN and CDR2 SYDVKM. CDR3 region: CASSAGTLSYSNQPQHF. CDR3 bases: TGTGCCAGCAGTGCCGGGACACTTTCTTATAGCAATCAGCCCCAGCATTTT.

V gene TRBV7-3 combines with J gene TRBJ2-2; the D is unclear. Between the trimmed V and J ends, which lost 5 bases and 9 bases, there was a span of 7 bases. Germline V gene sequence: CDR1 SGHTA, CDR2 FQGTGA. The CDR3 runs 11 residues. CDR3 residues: CASSLGRELFF. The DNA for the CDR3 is TGTGCCAGCAGCCTAGGCAGGGAGCTGTTTTTT.

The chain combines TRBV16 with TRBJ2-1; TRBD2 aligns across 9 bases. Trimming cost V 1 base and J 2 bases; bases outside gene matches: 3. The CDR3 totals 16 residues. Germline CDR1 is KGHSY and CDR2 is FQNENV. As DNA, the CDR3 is TGTGCCAGCAGCCAATTGACTAGCGGAACCTACAATGAGCAGTTCTTC. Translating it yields CASSQLTSGTYNEQFF.

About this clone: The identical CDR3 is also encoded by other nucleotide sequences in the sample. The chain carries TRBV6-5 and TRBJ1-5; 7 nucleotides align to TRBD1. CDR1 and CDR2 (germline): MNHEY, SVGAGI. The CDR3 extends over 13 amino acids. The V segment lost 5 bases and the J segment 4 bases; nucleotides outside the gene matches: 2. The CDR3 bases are TGTGCCAGCAGTACACAGGGGAATCAGCCCCAGCATTTT. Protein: CASSTQGNQPQHF.

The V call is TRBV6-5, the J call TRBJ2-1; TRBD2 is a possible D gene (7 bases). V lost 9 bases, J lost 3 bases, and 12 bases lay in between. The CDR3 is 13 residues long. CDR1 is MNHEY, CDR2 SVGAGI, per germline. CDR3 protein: CASRGAVYNEQFF. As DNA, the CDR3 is TGTGCCAGTCGGGGGGCCGTCTACAATGAGCAGTTCTTC.

CDR3 DNA sequence: TGTGCCAGCAGTCCGACAGGGGCGAGGAACTATGGCTACACCTTC. It codes for CASSPTGARNYGYTF. The genes are TRBV28 and TRBJ1-2; 8 nucleotides match TRBD1. CDR3 length equals 15 residues. Germline trimming cut 5 bases from V and 2 bases from J; bases unmatched to any gene: 7. CDR1 is MDHEN, CDR2 SYDVKM, per germline.

In DNA, the CDR3 is TGTGCCAGCAGTCTTAGGGGGAAGGGGACTGAAGCTTTCTTT. Residues: CASSLRGKGTEAFF. The chain joins TRBV13 to TRBJ1-1, with a weak D call TRBD1 (6 bases). CDR3 length equals 14 residues. The germline V gene encodes CDR1 PRHDT and CDR2 FYEKMQ (reference sequence). V was cut by 6 bases and J by 5 bases, with 16 bases left in between.